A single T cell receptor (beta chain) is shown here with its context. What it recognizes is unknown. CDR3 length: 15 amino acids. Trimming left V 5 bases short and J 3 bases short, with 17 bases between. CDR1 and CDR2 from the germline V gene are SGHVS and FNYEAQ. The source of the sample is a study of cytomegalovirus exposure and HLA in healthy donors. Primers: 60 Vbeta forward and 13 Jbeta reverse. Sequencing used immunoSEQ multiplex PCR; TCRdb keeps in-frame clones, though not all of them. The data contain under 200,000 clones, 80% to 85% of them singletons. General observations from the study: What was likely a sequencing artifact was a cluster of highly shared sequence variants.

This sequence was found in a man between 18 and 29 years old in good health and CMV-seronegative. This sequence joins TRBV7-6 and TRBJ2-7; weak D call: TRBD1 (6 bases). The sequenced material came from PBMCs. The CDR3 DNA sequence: TGTGCCAGCAGCGATACCGGGACAACCCTCTACGAGCAGTACTTC. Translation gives CASSDTGTTLYEQYF.